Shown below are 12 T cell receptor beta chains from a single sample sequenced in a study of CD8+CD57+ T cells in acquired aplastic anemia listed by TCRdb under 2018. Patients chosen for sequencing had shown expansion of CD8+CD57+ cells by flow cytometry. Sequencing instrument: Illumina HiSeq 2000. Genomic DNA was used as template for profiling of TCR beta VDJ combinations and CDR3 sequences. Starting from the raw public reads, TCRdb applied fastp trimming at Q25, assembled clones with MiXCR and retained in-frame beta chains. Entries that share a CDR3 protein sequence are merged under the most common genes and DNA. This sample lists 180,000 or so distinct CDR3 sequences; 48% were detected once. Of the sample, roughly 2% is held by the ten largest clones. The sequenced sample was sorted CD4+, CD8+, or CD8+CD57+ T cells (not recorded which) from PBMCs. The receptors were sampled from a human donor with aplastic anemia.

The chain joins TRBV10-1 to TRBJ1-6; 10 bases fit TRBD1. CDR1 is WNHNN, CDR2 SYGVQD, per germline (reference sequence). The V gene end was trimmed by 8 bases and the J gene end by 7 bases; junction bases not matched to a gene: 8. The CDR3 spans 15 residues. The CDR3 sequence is CASPLGTGANSPLHF. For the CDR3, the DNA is TGCGCCAGCCCGTTAGGGACAGGGGCCAATTCACCCCTCCACTTT.

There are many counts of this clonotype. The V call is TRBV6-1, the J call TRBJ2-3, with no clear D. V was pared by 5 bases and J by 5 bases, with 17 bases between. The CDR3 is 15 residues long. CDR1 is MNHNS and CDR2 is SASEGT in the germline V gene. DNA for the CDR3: TGTGCCAGCAGTCCCCTACTCGACCGTATAGATACGCAGTATTTT. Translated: CASSPLLDRIDTQYF.

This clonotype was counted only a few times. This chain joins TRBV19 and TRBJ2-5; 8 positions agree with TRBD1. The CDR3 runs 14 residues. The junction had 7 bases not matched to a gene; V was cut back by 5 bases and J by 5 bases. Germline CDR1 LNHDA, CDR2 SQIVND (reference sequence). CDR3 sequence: CASSVTGALETQYF. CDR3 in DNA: TGTGCCAGTAGTGTGACAGGGGCATTGGAGACCCAGTACTTC.

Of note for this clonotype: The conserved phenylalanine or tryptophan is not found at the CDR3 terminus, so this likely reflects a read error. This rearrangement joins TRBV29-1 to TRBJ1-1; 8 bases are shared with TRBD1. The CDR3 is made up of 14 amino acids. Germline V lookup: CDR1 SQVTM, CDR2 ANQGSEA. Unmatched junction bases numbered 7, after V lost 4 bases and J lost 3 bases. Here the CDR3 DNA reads TGCAGCGTTGTACAGGGGGTCGGGCACACTGAAGCTTTCCGT. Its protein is CSVVQGVGHTEAFR.

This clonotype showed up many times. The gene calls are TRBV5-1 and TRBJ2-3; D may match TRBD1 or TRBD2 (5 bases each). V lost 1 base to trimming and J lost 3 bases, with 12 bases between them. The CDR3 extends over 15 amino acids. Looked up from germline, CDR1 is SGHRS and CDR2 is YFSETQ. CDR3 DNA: TGCGCCAGCAGCTTGATCGGGGCAGGGACAGATACGCAGTATTTT. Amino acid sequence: CASSLIGAGTDTQYF.

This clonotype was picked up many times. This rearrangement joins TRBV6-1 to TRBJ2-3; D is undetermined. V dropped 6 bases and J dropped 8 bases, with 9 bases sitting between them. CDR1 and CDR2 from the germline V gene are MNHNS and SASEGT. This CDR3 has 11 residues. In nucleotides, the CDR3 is TGTGCCAGCAGCTCCCCGGGTACGCAGTATTTT. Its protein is CASSSPGTQYF.

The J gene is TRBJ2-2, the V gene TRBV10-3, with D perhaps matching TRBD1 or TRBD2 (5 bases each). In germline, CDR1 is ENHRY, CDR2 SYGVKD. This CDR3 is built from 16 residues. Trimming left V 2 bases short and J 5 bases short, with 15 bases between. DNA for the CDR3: TGTGCCATCAGTGAGGTTACCGGGACCCAAACCGGGGAGCTGTTTTTT. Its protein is CAISEVTGTQTGELFF.

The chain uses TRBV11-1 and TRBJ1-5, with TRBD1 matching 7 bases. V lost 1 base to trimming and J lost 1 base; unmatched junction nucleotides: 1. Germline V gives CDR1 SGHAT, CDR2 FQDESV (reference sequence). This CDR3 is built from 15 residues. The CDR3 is CASSLEGASNQPQHF. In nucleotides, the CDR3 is TGTGCCAGCAGCTTAGAGGGGGCGAGCAATCAGCCCCAGCATTTT.

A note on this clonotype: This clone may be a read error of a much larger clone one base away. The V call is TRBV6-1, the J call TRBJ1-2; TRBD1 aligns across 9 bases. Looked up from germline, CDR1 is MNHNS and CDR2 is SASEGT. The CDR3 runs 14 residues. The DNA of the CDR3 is TGTGCCGGCAGTCCACAGGGGGCGACCTATGGCTACACCTTC. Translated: CAGSPQGATYGYTF.

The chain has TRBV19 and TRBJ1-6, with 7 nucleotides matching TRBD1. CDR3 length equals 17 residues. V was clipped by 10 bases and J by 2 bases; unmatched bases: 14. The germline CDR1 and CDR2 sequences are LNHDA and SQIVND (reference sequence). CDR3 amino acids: CATADRSKGTYNSPLHF. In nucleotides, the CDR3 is TGTGCCACCGCGGACAGGTCAAAGGGCACCTATAATTCACCCCTCCACTTT.

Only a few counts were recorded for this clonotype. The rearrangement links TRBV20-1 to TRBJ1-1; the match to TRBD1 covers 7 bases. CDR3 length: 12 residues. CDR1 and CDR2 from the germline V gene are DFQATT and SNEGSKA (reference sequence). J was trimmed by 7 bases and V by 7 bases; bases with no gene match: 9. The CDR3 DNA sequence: TGCAGTGGACAGGGAGAGGATGGTGAAGCTTTCTTT. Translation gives CSGQGEDGEAFF.

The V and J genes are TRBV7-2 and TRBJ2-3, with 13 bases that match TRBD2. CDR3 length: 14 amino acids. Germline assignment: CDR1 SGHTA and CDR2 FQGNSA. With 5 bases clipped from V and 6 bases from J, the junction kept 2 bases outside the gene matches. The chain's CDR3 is CASSKGLAGDTQYF. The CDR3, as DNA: TGTGCCAGCAGCAAGGGACTAGCGGGGGATACGCAGTATTTT.